The present TCR beta chain was sequenced within a study of identifying expanded T cells in peripheral blood. Turning to this clone: Its antigen is not identified.

This CDR3 comprises 13 residues. V was trimmed by 2 bases and J by 4 bases, leaving 11 bases between them. The germline gives CDR1 GTSNPN, CDR2 SVGIG (reference sequence). Study outcomes and limitations: Across healthy donors, higher total template counts meant significantly greater approximately two-week count variance. About 1.2 clones differed between technical replicates, versus 16.4 and 19 over time.

No infections or other immune events were documented during collection. Only in-frame clones appear in the TCRdb table, and some are missing; sequencing was by immunoSEQ multiplex PCR. The sample shows just over 90,000 clones, 88% of them seen only once. The specimen was blood. This chain links TRBV30 with TRBJ1-2; the D is unclear. The sequence was obtained from a person between 18 and 75 years old in good health. The CDR3 protein is CAWSPLDFYGYTF. CDR3 sequence (DNA): TGTGCCTGGAGTCCCTTGGACTTCTATGGCTACACCTTC.